This record looks at one T cell receptor (beta chain) sequence and its context. The antigen remains unidentified. The sample originates from a study of blood T cells in healthy people across ages. It was with a sample-barcoded 5' primer and a J-beta primer mix that a second PCR of roughly 7 to 12 cycles was run. Each CDR3 protein gets one entry after TCRdb re-called the 5' RACE reads with MiXCR. Counted here are under 2,000,000 distinct CDR3 sequences, about 49% occurring once; the ten biggest clones make up over 2%. The J segment lost 8 bases and the V segment lost 6 bases, leaving 14 bases of the junction unmatched. The CDR3 has 15 amino acids. The V gene's germline CDR1 is SGHVS and CDR2 FNYEAQ. Study-wide findings and caveats: More naive CD4+ cells and higher diversity were found in long-lived than in aged donors. It was found that TCR beta diversity correlated strongly with the percentage of naive T cells.

The chain combines TRBV7-6 with TRBJ1-2; the match to TRBD1 covers 8 bases. The receptor comes from a woman aged 40 to 50 in good health. Sequencing input: blood. Here the CDR3 DNA reads TGTGCCAGCAGTCCAGGACAGGGCCTTAGGGGGGGCTACACCTTC. This encodes CASSPGQGLRGGYTF.